This entry concerns a single TCR beta chain. Antigen specificity is unknown. Primers: 60 Vbeta forward and 13 Jbeta reverse. Sequencing used immunoSEQ multiplex PCR; TCRdb keeps in-frame clones, though not all of them. The sample shows approximately 120,000 clones, roughly 74% of them seen only once. The sample is drawn from a study of cytomegalovirus exposure and HLA in healthy donors. Whole-study results and caveats: As was reported, the HLA-A and HLA-B alleles of most subjects were accurately predicted from TCR beta sequences. Fewer N-insertions than the approximately 700-donor mean were reportedly shown by an Asian-associated ancestry cluster in a later analysis. Follow-up analysis found HLA locus-dependent TCR association rates, highest for DRB1 and lowest for HLA-C.

The CDR3 has 16 residues. V trimming: 5 bases; J trimming: 2 bases; junction bases outside the gene matches: 8. In germline, CDR1 is SEHNR, CDR2 FQNEAQ (reference sequence). The rearrangement uses TRBV7-9 and TRBJ1-3; the match to TRBD1 covers 8 bases. The specimen sequenced was PBMCs. This TCR was recovered from a woman aged 45-65 years in good health and CMV-seropositive. DNA for the CDR3: TGTGCCAGCAGCCAAGCAACGACAGGGGCTGGAAACACCATATATTTT. It specifies CASSQATTGAGNTIYF.